Listed below are T cell receptor beta chains from one sample, sequenced in a study of human T cells and chemical hapten exposure. In TCRdb, the RACE reads were re-called with MiXCR into one record per CDR3 protein. Of under 100,000 distinct CDR3 sequences listed, approximately 10% were seen once; the top ten hold 3% to 4%. Sequencing used whole blood, obtained in connection with sensitization to the hapten diphenylcyclopropenone (DPC). The origin of the receptors is a woman between 40 and 50 years old with alopecia areata. Some clones in this sample may be carry-over from other donors' samples. Both conserved end residues are part of each CDR3. The order of the fields is CDR3 length, D gene, clone size, J gene, V gene, CDR3 protein, CDR3 DNA. The D gene is left open where the match is weak. Only part of the rows carry a size: once, few, many, or a class if the clone is expanded.

14	.	.	TRBJ1-3	TRBV29-1	CSVVQTSSGNTIYF	TGCAGCGTTGTGCAAACTAGCTCTGGAAACACCATATATTTT
14	TRBD1	.	TRBJ1-3	TRBV6-6	CASNLGQLGNTIYF	TGTGCCAGCAATTTGGGACAGTTGGGAAACACCATATATTTT
16	.	few	TRBJ2-3	TRBV11-2	CASSLTGSTSTDTQYF	TGTGCCAGCAGCCTGACAGGATCAACTAGCACAGATACGCAGTATTTT
15	TRBD1	.	TRBJ2-5	TRBV7-2	CASSFKTGRQETQYF	TGTGCCAGCAGCTTTAAGACAGGGCGACAAGAGACCCAGTACTTC
15	TRBD2	many	TRBJ2-5	TRBV7-9	CASSPAGTSVETQYF	TGTGCCAGCAGCCCAGCCGGGACTAGCGTGGAGACCCAGTACTTC
14	.	.	TRBJ2-7	TRBV27	CASSTGNRAYEQYF	TGTGCCAGCAGTACGGGTAACAGGGCCTACGAGCAGTACTTC
19	TRBD1	.	TRBJ2-6	TRBV19	CASSISTGTGPSGANVLTF	TGTGCCAGTAGTATAAGTACGGGGACAGGACCTTCTGGGGCCAACGTCCTGACTTTC
15	.	many	TRBJ1-6	TRBV6-5	CASSYGVSYNSPLHF	TGTGCCAGCAGTTACGGTGTATCCTATAATTCACCCCTCCACTTT
14	.	.	TRBJ1-1	TRBV7-2	CASSFLAVNTEAFF	TGTGCCAGCAGCTTCCTGGCGGTGAACACTGAAGCTTTCTTT
14	.	few	TRBJ2-3	TRBV7-9	CASSLGLLTDTQYF	TGTGCCAGCAGCCTGGGACTTCTCACAGATACGCAGTATTTT
14	TRBD1	few	TRBJ2-5	TRBV28	CASRGWTGEETQYF	TGTGCCAGCAGGGGGTGGACAGGGGAAGAGACCCAGTACTTC
13	TRBD1	.	TRBJ2-7	TRBV29-1	CSVKGQGAGEQYF	TGCAGCGTTAAGGGACAGGGGGCGGGCGAGCAGTACTTC
13	.	many	TRBJ2-7	TRBV5-4	CASSRDGTYEQYF	TGTGCCAGCAGCCGGGACGGAACCTACGAGCAGTACTTC
15	TRBD2	.	TRBJ2-3	TRBV7-2	CASSRAGGPADTQYF	TGTGCCAGCAGCCGAGCGGGGGGGCCAGCAGATACGCAGTATTTT
13	.	many	TRBJ1-2	TRBV4-3	CASSQGRGDGYTF	TGCGCCAGCAGCCAAGGGCGGGGGGATGGCTACACCTTC
17	TRBD2	many	TRBJ2-7	TRBV3-1	CASSQGRREATSYEQYF	TGTGCCAGCAGCCAAGGTCGCCGGGAGGCGACCTCCTACGAGCAGTACTTC
14	.	.	TRBJ2-2	TRBV6-6	CASRRRSNTGELFF	TGTGCCAGCAGAAGACGATCGAACACCGGGGAGCTGTTTTTT
12	.	few	TRBJ2-1	TRBV29-1	CSVEIGRNEQFF	TGCAGCGTTGAAATAGGCAGGAATGAGCAGTTCTTC
15	.	.	TRBJ2-2	TRBV7-9	CASSLGGRNTGELFF	TGTGCCAGCAGCTTAGGGGGACGGAACACCGGGGAGCTGTTTTTT
14	.	.	TRBJ2-7	TRBV2	CASSEDQGPYEQYF	TGTGCCAGCAGTGAGGATCAGGGCCCCTACGAGCAGTACTTC
17	TRBD2	.	TRBJ2-1	TRBV6-2/TRBV6-3	CASSSGLAGSSYNEQFF	TGTGCCAGCAGTTCCGGACTAGCGGGTAGCTCCTACAATGAGCAGTTCTTC
14	.	.	TRBJ2-5	TRBV14	CASSLGPGPETQYF	TGTGCCAGCAGCTTGGGACCGGGACCAGAGACCCAGTACTTC